This TCR beta chain derives from a study of blood T cell repertoires in COVID-19. Study as a whole: COVID-19 samples collected from the United States, Italy and Spain covered acute and convalescent phases. Sources were T cells, B-cell-depleted T cells, or PBMCs; the material itself was cDNA or gDNA.

CDR3 length equals 16 residues. TCRdb's copy holds only in-frame clones and misses some; the assay was immunoSEQ multiplex PCR. The sample gives over 200,000 clones, approximately 78% of which show up once; about 12% is in the top ten. The chain is built from TRBV21-1 and TRBJ2-2; the D segment call TRBD2 is taken from the table without a DNA check. TRBV21-1 is a recognized pseudogene. The sequenced sample consisted of peripheral blood. This TCR was recovered from a middle-aged woman with acute or convalescent COVID-19. The CDR3 is CASSVLAGDGTGELFF. CDR3 nucleotides: TGTGCCAGCAGCGTCCTAGCGGGAGATGGGACCGGGGAGCTGTTTTTT.